Presented here are 5 T cell receptor beta chains from one specimen sequenced in a study of metastatic and nonmetastatic thyroid tumors. TCRdb reanalyzed the PCR reads with MiXCR. Of 11,000 to 15,000 clones in the sample, roughly 27% were seen once. Thyroid surgery had not been preceded by any treatment in any patient. The sample comprised tumor tissue. The origin of the receptors is a female donor with papillary thyroid cancer or a benign thyroid nodule (not recorded which). Some clones in this sample may be carry-over from other donors' samples.

This clone was seen only a few times. V gene TRBV6-1 combines with J gene TRBJ1-3; weak D call: TRBD1 (5 bases). The V gene lost 3 bases and the J gene lost 4 bases, with 13 bases spanning the gap. There are 15 residues in the CDR3. Germline V gene sequence: CDR1 MNHNS, CDR2 SASEGT. CDR3: CASSDGDGGGNTIYF. The DNA of the CDR3 is TGTGCCAGCAGTGACGGGGACGGGGGAGGAAACACCATATATTTT.

Points on this clone: Compared with germline, one end of the junction differs, possibly owing to a read error. The V gene is TRBV20-1, the J gene TRBJ1-5, with D perhaps TRBD1 (5 bases). Germline CDR1 DFQATT, CDR2 SNEGSKA (reference sequence). The CDR3 has 14 residues. The CDR3 here is CSARGGVDIQTQHF. DNA of the CDR3: TGCAGTGCTAGAGGGGGGGTGGACATTCAGACCCAGCATTTT.

The chain couples TRBV30 to TRBJ2-7; the D is unclear. The CDR3 has 14 amino acids. V was clipped by 4 bases and J by 0 bases, with 13 bases between them. Germline V lookup: CDR1 GTSNPN, CDR2 SVGIG (reference sequence). The CDR3 region is CAWKTDRRSYEQYF. The CDR3 DNA reads as TGTGCCTGGAAAACGGACCGCCGCTCCTACGAGCAGTACTTC.

This clone has a handful of counts. The gene calls are TRBV10-3 and TRBJ2-7, with D perhaps matching TRBD1 (6 bases). Germline assignment: CDR1 ENHRY and CDR2 SYGVKD. CDR3 length: 14 amino acids. Trimming shortened V by 3 bases and J by 5 bases, and 14 bases separated the two germline ends. DNA for the CDR3: TGTGCCATCAGTGACGGTACAGGGCGCGACGAGCAGTACTTC. The encoded protein is CAISDGTGRDEQYF.

Ten or more counts support this clone. The V and J genes are TRBV11-2 and TRBJ2-3; TRBD2 is a possible D gene (6 bases). V was shortened by 8 bases and J by 5 bases, with 17 bases between the two germline ends. Germline values: CDR1 SGHAT, CDR2 FQNNGV. There are 14 residues in the CDR3. CDR3 residues: CASQQQEGRDTQYF. The CDR3 region has the DNA TGTGCCAGCCAGCAGCAGGAGGGAAGAGATACGCAGTATTTT.